The rows below give T cell receptor beta chains drawn from one sample of a study of shared clonotypes between healthy human individuals. Here immunoSEQ multiplex PCR was the method, and the copy in TCRdb shows in-frame clones only, minus some. The data show millions of clones, approximately 94% seen once. The sequenced material came from naive CD8+ T cells from PBMCs. The origin of the receptors is a man aged 18 to 30 in good health. Some clones in this sample may be carry-over from other donors' samples. Both conserved end residues are part of each CDR3. The D gene is left open where the match is weak. Size is omitted from some rows. Given values are once, few, many or a class for expanded clones.

D | size | J | V | CDR3 | DNA
NA | NA | TRBJ1-1 | TRBV19 | CASSIGGDLNTEAFF | TGTGCCAGTAGTATTGGGGGAGATTTGAACACTGAAGCTTTCTTT
NA | few | TRBJ2-5 | TRBV9 | CASSVAGEETQYF | TGTGCCAGCAGCGTAGCGGGAGAAGAGACCCAGTACTTC
NA | NA | TRBJ2-7 | TRBV4-1 | CASSQNHGLEQYF | TGCGCCAGCAGCCAAAATCACGGTCTCGAGCAGTACTTC
NA | NA | TRBJ2-7 | TRBV14 | CASSPHDEQYF | TGTGCCAGCAGCCCCCATGACGAGCAGTACTTC
TRBD1 | few | TRBJ1-1 | TRBV29-1 | CSVEDRDRGLAFF | TGCAGCGTTGAAGACAGGGACAGGGGGCTAGCTTTCTTT
NA | NA | TRBJ2-2 | TRBV9 | CASSSFPGELFF | TGTGCCAGCAGCTCCTTCCCAGGGGAGCTGTTTTTT
TRBD1 | NA | TRBJ1-2 | TRBV7-9 | CASSSNGDRTMEGYTF | TGTGCCAGCAGCTCCAATGGGGACAGAACTATGGAGGGCTACACCTTC
NA | NA | TRBJ2-1 | TRBV7-3 | CASSWLPGEQFF | TGTGCCAGCAGCTGGCTGCCCGGGGAGCAGTTCTTC
NA | NA | TRBJ2-2 | TRBV7-9 | CASGTPNSFANTGELFF | TGTGCCAGCGGAACCCCAAATAGCTTCGCGAACACCGGGGAGCTGTTTTTT
NA | NA | TRBJ1-1 | TRBV5-6 | CASSSYTEAFF | TGTGCCAGCAGCTCCTACACTGAAGCTTTCTTT
NA | NA | TRBJ2-7 | TRBV28 | CASRLWDSGEEQYF | TGTGCCAGCAGGCTGTGGGACTCGGGCGAGGAGCAGTACTTC
TRBD2 | NA | TRBJ2-1 | TRBV13 | CASSVLAGGNNEQFF | TGTGCCAGCAGCGTACTAGCGGGAGGCAACAATGAGCAGTTCTTC
TRBD2 | NA | TRBJ2-5 | TRBV9 | CASTKFGAGAQETQYF | TGTGCCAGCACCAAGTTCGGAGCGGGAGCCCAAGAGACCCAGTACTTC
NA | few | TRBJ1-5 | TRBV27 | CASSVTGRSNQPQHF | TGTGCCAGCAGTGTCACAGGGAGAAGCAATCAGCCCCAGCATTTT
NA | NA | TRBJ2-4 | TRBV21-1 | CASTLRADLPKNIQYF | TGTGCCAGCACCTTGAGGGCCGACCTGCCCAAAAACATTCAGTACTTC
NA | few | TRBJ1-5 | TRBV19 | CASSITNSNQPQHF | TGTGCCAGTAGTATCACCAATAGCAATCAGCCCCAGCATTTT
NA | NA | TRBJ2-3 | TRBV28 | CATRTQYSTDTQYF | TGTGCCACTCGGACGCAATATTCCACAGATACGCAGTATTTT
NA | NA | TRBJ1-3 | TRBV10-3 | CAIRIVPRSGNTIYF | TGTGCCATCAGAATCGTCCCCCGCTCTGGAAACACCATATATTTT
TRBD2 | NA | TRBJ2-7 | TRBV28 | CASSFGVASGRYEQYF | TGTGCCAGCAGTTTCGGGGTCGCTAGCGGACGGTACGAGCAGTACTTC
NA | NA | TRBJ2-7 | TRBV2 | CASSEVGSYEQYF | TGTGCCAGCAGTGAAGTCGGCAGCTACGAGCAGTACTTC
TRBD2 | NA | TRBJ2-7 | TRBV27 | CASSLLAGAPYEQYF | TGTGCCAGCAGTTTACTGGCGGGAGCGCCCTACGAGCAGTACTTC
NA | NA | TRBJ1-4 | TRBV9 | CASSVLPTGTNEKLFF | TGTGCCAGCAGCGTCCTTCCGACAGGTACTAATGAAAAACTGTTTTTT
NA | NA | TRBJ2-3 | TRBV4-3 | CASSQEVKGADTQYF | TGCGCCAGCAGCCAAGAGGTGAAAGGCGCAGATACGCAGTATTTT
NA | once | TRBJ2-5 | TRBV7-9 | CASRPGQRPMIKNETQYF | TGTGCCAGCAGACCGGGACAACGACCGATGATTAAGAACGAGACCCAGTACTTC
NA | NA | TRBJ2-7 | TRBV19 | CASSTLGEQYF | TGTGCCAGTAGTACGCTAGGGGAGCAGTACTTC
NA | once | TRBJ2-2 | TRBV27 | CASSLQGPGELFF | TGTGCCAGCAGTTTACAGGGACCCGGGGAGCTGTTTTTT
NA | NA | TRBJ2-2 | TRBV9 | CASSVGTSNTGELFF | TGTGCCAGCAGCGTGGGGACATCGAACACCGGGGAGCTGTTTTTT
NA | NA | TRBJ2-7 | TRBV5-6 | CASTTGGFAYEQYF | TGTGCCAGCACCACCGGGGGATTTGCCTACGAGCAGTACTTC
NA | NA | TRBJ2-2 | TRBV4-1 | CASSQRQKYTGELFF | TGCGCCAGCAGCCAACGACAGAAATACACCGGGGAGCTGTTTTTT
NA | NA | TRBJ1-5 | TRBV2 | CASRRGREGSNQPQHF | TGTGCCAGCAGGAGAGGCCGGGAGGGGTCTAATCAGCCCCAGCATTTT
TRBD2 | NA | TRBJ2-1 | TRBV7-8 | CASSLVGTRDNEQFF | TGTGCCAGCAGCTTAGTAGGGACTAGGGACAATGAGCAGTTCTTC
NA | NA | TRBJ1-2 | TRBV6-5 | CASRQQHWIYGYTF | TGTGCCAGCAGACAACAGCACTGGATCTATGGCTACACCTTC
NA | NA | TRBJ2-1 | TRBV28 | CASSLPGGKGAPVNEQFF | TGTGCCAGCAGCCTACCCGGGGGTAAAGGAGCGCCTGTAAATGAGCAGTTCTTC
TRBD1 | once | TRBJ2-5 | TRBV4-1 | CASSHPGTGAEETQYF | TGCGCCAGCAGCCATCCCGGGACAGGGGCCGAAGAGACCCAGTACTTC
TRBD2 | NA | TRBJ2-2 | TRBV7-8 | CASSLVGASGRIGELFF | TGTGCCAGCAGCTTAGTTGGTGCTAGCGGGAGAATCGGGGAGCTGTTTTTT
TRBD1 | NA | TRBJ1-2 | TRBV28 | CASSTRTGGTDYGYTF | TGTGCCAGCAGTACCCGGACAGGGGGCACCGACTATGGCTACACCTTC
NA | NA | TRBJ1-1 | TRBV6-1 | CASSLGPNTEAFF | TGTGCCAGCAGTTTGGGTCCGAACACTGAAGCTTTCTTT
NA | NA | TRBJ2-2 | TRBV30 | CAWSGAPEELFF | TGTGCCTGGAGCGGGGCACCTGAGGAGCTGTTTTTT
NA | NA | TRBJ2-2 | TRBV19 | CASSYIGGVAGELFF | TGTGCCAGTAGTTATATCGGGGGAGTGGCCGGGGAGCTGTTTTTT
TRBD2 | NA | TRBJ2-3 | TRBV27 | CASSLLAATDTQYF | TGTGCCAGCAGTTTACTAGCGGCCACAGATACGCAGTATTTT
NA | NA | TRBJ2-7 | TRBV29-1 | CSVVPAESYEQYF | TGCAGCGTTGTTCCAGCGGAGTCCTACGAGCAGTACTTC
NA | NA | TRBJ1-2 | TRBV29-1 | CSVEGWLTGSANYGYTF | TGCAGCGTTGAGGGGTGGCTCACAGGGTCAGCTAACTATGGCTACACCTTC
TRBD2 | NA | TRBJ2-7 | TRBV5-6 | CASSYMTSPEQYF | TGTGCCAGCAGCTACATGACTAGCCCCGAGCAGTACTTC
TRBD1 | NA | TRBJ1-2 | TRBV9 | CASSVGTGVNYGYTF | TGTGCCAGCAGCGTGGGGACAGGGGTAAACTATGGCTACACCTTC
NA | NA | TRBJ2-7 | TRBV11-2 | CASSALRTGEQYF | TGTGCCAGCAGCGCCCTAAGGACGGGCGAGCAGTACTTC